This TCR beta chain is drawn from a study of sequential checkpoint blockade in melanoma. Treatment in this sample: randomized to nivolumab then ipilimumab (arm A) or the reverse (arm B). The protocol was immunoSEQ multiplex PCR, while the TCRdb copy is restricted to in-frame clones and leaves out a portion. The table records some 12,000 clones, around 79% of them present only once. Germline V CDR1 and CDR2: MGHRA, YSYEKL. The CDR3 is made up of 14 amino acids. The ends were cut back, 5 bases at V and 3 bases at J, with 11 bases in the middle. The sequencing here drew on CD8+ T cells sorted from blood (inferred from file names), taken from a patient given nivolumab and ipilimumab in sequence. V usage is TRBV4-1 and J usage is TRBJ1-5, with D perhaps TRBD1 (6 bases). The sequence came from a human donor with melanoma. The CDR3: CASSKQGNNQPQHF. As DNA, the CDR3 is TGCGCCAGCAGCAAACAGGGAAACAATCAGCCCCAGCATTTT.